This TCR beta chain was identified in a study of type 1 regulatory T cells. As for the study in general: T-allo10 is a Tr1-enriched, alloantigen-specific CD4 T cell product made in vitro.

TCRdb reprocessed the reads with MiXCR, giving one entry per CDR3 protein. Among 75,000 to 100,000 distinct CDR3 sequences listed, 25% to 40% were seen once. This CDR3 spans 14 amino acids. The germline CDR1 and CDR2 sequences are MDHEN and SYDVKM. V lost 6 bases to trimming and J lost 9 bases; unmatched junction nucleotides: 12. The TCR comes from a human donor in good health. This rearrangement joins TRBV28 to TRBJ2-7, with 9 nucleotides matching TRBD2. Sequenced sample: CD4+ T cells, either the whole sample or a sorted fraction (not recorded which). The CDR3 DNA sequence: TGTGCCAGCAGCCAGACCAGCGGGAGGACCGTGCAGTACTTC. Its translation: CASSQTSGRTVQYF.